What follows are 8 T cell receptor beta chains derived from one specimen sequenced in a study of early T cells in non-severe SARS-CoV-2 infection. TCRdb itself ran the 5' RACE reads through MiXCR, one entry per CDR3 protein. The repertoire includes about 58,000 distinct CDR3 sequences, roughly 12% of them detected once, and over 3% sits in the top ten. The sample taken for sequencing was whole blood. These receptors were obtained from an adult who was a healthcare worker with PCR-confirmed SARS-CoV-2 infection or an uninfected control (not recorded which).

This chain joins TRBV28 and TRBJ2-7; 7 bases are shared with TRBD2. This CDR3 has 15 residues. CDR1 is MDHEN, CDR2 SYDVKM, per germline. The V and J ends lost 6 bases and 3 bases, in that order; junction bases with no gene match: 11. CDR3 DNA: TGTGCCAGCAGACCGGGGGAGGCTAGCGGCTACGAGCAGTACTTC. Protein product: CASRPGEASGYEQYF.

The V call is TRBV9, the J call TRBJ1-1; D remains ambiguous. The germline CDR1 and CDR2 sequences are SGDLS and YYNGEE. This CDR3 contains 14 residues. Trimming left V 0 bases short and J 7 bases short, with 13 bases between. CDR3 nucleotide sequence: TGTGCCAGCAGCGTAGATGGGGAGGATGGTGAAGCTTTCTTT. Its translation: CASSVDGEDGEAFF.

This clonotype has ten or more counts. The rearrangement links TRBV19 to TRBJ2-3; the match to TRBD1 covers 7 bases. The CDR3 contains 13 residues. CDR1 LNHDA and CDR2 SQIVND come from the germline V gene (reference sequence). V shed 4 bases, J shed 6 bases, and the junction held 4 bases outside the gene matches. The CDR3 sequence is CASSTDRADTQYF. The CDR3 bases are TGTGCCAGTAGTACCGACAGGGCCGATACGCAGTATTTT.

In its sample, this clonotype was seen many times. The chain employs TRBV27 and TRBJ1-2; TRBD1 matches 7 bases. V trimming: 6 bases; J trimming: 6 bases; junction bases outside the gene matches: 10. CDR1 MNHEY and CDR2 SMNVEV come from the germline V gene (reference sequence). The CDR3 is 14 amino acids. This CDR3 is CASRGRGSPHGYTF. The CDR3 region has the DNA TGTGCCAGCAGGGGCAGGGGGTCCCCACATGGCTACACCTTC.

There are many counts of this clonotype. This CDR3 reads CASSPGQNTGELFF. In nucleotides, the CDR3 is TGTGCCAGCAGCCCGGGACAGAACACCGGGGAGCTGTTTTTT. The chain employs TRBV5-5 and TRBJ2-2, with a tentative D call TRBD1 (6 bases). V lost 4 bases, J lost 1 base, and 8 bases lay in between. The CDR3 length is 14 residues. Germline V gives CDR1 SGHKS, CDR2 YYEKEE (reference sequence).

This clonotype appeared many times. This chain joins TRBV7-8 and TRBJ2-1; no firm D call. The CDR3 consists of 15 residues. CDR1 SGHVS and CDR2 FQNEAQ come from the germline V gene. V lost 5 bases, J lost 11 bases, and 22 bases lay in between. The chain's CDR3 is CASSQNIGTHGKQFF. The CDR3 coding sequence is TGTGCCAGCAGCCAGAATATTGGCACTCACGGAAAGCAGTTCTTC.

The table lists this clonotype with many counts. This sequence joins TRBV7-9 and TRBJ2-6; D ambiguous. Per germline, CDR1 SEHNR and CDR2 FQNEAQ (reference sequence). Between the trimmed V and J ends, which lost 6 bases and 1 base, there was a span of 10 bases. The CDR3 is made up of 15 amino acids. The CDR3 DNA sequence: TGTGCCAGCAGTTCCGAACCGTCTGGGGCCAACGTCCTGACTTTC. It yields the protein CASSSEPSGANVLTF. Supplemented by reference TRBV7-9 and TRBJ2-6, the full variable domain reads DTGVSQNPRHKITKRGQNVTFRCDPISEHNRLYWYRQTLGQGPEFLTYFQNEAQLEKSRLLSDRFSAERPKGSFSTLEIQRTEQGDSAMYLCASSSEPSGANVLTFGAGSRLTVL.

At least ten counts were recorded for this clonotype. The chain recombines TRBV7-9 with TRBJ2-3, with D hard to call. The V end was cut by 1 base, the J end by 4 bases, with 3 bases between. CDR1 and CDR2 from the germline V gene are SEHNR and FQNEAQ (reference sequence). The CDR3 runs 12 residues. CDR3 residues: CASSLGADTQYF. CDR3 bases: TGTGCCAGCAGCTTAGGGGCAGATACGCAGTATTTT. Together with reference TRBV7-9 and TRBJ2-3, the CDR3 gives the full variable domain: DTGVSQNPRHKITKRGQNVTFRCDPISEHNRLYWYRQTLGQGPEFLTYFQNEAQLEKSRLLSDRFSAERPKGSFSTLEIQRTEQGDSAMYLCASSLGADTQYFGPGTRLTVL.